The clone carrying this T cell receptor beta chain came up a few times. The antigen is unknown. The data originate from a study of response to subunit inactivated influenza vaccine. Study-wide findings and caveats: Every seasonal influenza vaccination brings in few new T cells, the authors suggested.

This CDR3 comprises 13 residues. The V gene's germline CDR1 is LGHDT and CDR2 YNNKEL (reference sequence). V lost 3 bases, J lost 8 bases, and 5 bases stayed unmatched. Each CDR3 protein gets one entry after TCRdb re-called the RT-PCR reads with MiXCR. The sample lists 530,000 or so distinct CDR3 sequences; over 25% were seen once. Sequenced here: CD4+ T cells sorted from PBMCs, sampled 4 to 6 days after vaccination. The chain has TRBV3-1 and TRBJ1-2; 8 bases match TRBD1. The receptor was derived from a man aged 50 or older who received an inactivated influenza vaccine. The CDR3 DNA follows: TGTGCCAGCAGCCACCCAGGGGGCGTCGGCTACACCTTC. Its translation: CASSHPGGVGYTF.